A selection of T cell receptor beta chains follows, all from one sample in a study of blood T cell repertoires in COVID-19. Sequencing was performed with immunoSEQ multiplex PCR; in TCRdb, only in-frame clones are kept and a portion is missing. The table includes about 120,000 clones, approximately 74% detected once. Sequenced material: peripheral blood. The receptor set was obtained from a woman aged 70-85 years with acute or convalescent COVID-19. Both conserved end residues are part of each CDR3. The order of the fields is D gene, J gene, V gene, clone size, CDR3 DNA, CDR3 protein. D genes are given only for firm matches. Rows may omit the clone size; those that give it use once, few, many or a size class.

TRBD2 | TRBJ2-7 | TRBV11-2 | once | TGTGCCAGCAGCTTAGAGGCTAGCGGGGTAAGCTCCTACGAGCAGTACTTC | CASSLEASGVSSYEQYF
NA | TRBJ1-2 | TRBV28 | NA | TGTGCCAGCAGTCTCACAGGGACGCGCTACACCTTC | CASSLTGTRYTF
TRBD1 | TRBJ2-7 | TRBV6-5 | NA | TGTGCCAGCAGCCGGACAGGGAGCTCCTACGAGCAGTACTTC | CASSRTGSSYEQYF
TRBD1 | TRBJ2-2 | TRBV19 | NA | TGTGCCAGTAGTATCGGACAGGGGTTCGGCGGGGAGCTGTTTTTT | CASSIGQGFGGELFF
NA | TRBJ2-7 | TRBV6-5 | NA | TGTGCCAGCACGGGACTGAGCTACGAGCAGTACTTC | CASTGLSYEQYF
NA | TRBJ1-2 | TRBV9 | few | TGTGCCAGCACCGATCCTAAGGCAGGGGAAGGGGGCTACACCTTC | CASTDPKAGEGGYTF
NA | TRBJ2-7 | TRBV19 | NA | TGTGCCAGGCAGGGATATCCTACCTCCTACGAGCAGTACTTC | CARQGYPTSYEQYF
NA | TRBJ1-2 | TRBV5-5 | NA | TGTGCCAGCCAACCGGGGGTAATTCTGGACTATGGCTACACCTTC | CASQPGVILDYGYTF
NA | TRBJ1-4 | TRBV5-4 | NA | TGTGCCAGCAGCTTGTCAGGTGATATGGATGAAAAACTGTTTTTT | CASSLSGDMDEKLFF
TRBD1 | TRBJ1-1 | TRBV14 | NA | TGTGCCAGCAGCTTCCGGACAGGGCGGAACACTGAAGCTTTCTTT | CASSFRTGRNTEAFF
NA | TRBJ2-7 | TRBV6-5 | few | TGTGCCAGCAGTTACTCACCGGGGGCCTACGAGCAGTACTTC | CASSYSPGAYEQYF
TRBD1 | TRBJ2-5 | TRBV3-1/TRBV3-2 | NA | TGTGCCAGCAGCCAACGGGGACAGTTTGGGGAGACCCAGTACTTC | CASSQRGQFGETQYF
TRBD2 | TRBJ2-2 | TRBV2 | once | TGTGCCAGCACTCACCCGGGACTAGGGTTGTCCGGGGAGCTGTTTTTT | CASTHPGLGLSGELFF
TRBD1 | TRBJ1-2 | TRBV3-1/TRBV3-2 | NA | TGTGCCAGCAGCCAAGCTCCAACCGGGACAGGGGGCAGAAACTCCTATGGCTACACCTTC | CASSQAPTGTGGRNSYGYTF
NA | TRBJ2-3 | TRBV9 | NA | TGTGCCAGCACCGTCGGGGATGGTACGCAGTATTTT | CASTVGDGTQYF
TRBD2 | TRBJ2-7 | TRBV28 | NA | TGTGCCAGCAGTGATCCCGGGACTAATCCATACGAGCAGTACTTC | CASSDPGTNPYEQYF
NA | TRBJ1-5 | TRBV2 | NA | TGTGCCAGCAGGGAGACAGGTTATAGCAATCAGCCCCAGCATTTT | CASRETGYSNQPQHF
TRBD2 | TRBJ2-3 | TRBV4-1 | few | TGCGCCAGCACCTCACTAGCGGGGGTCTCAGATACGCAGTATTTT | CASTSLAGVSDTQYF
TRBD1 | TRBJ1-4 | TRBV12-3/TRBV12-4 | NA | TGTGCCAGCACCCCAGGGGGTAATGAAAAACTGTTTTTT | CASTPGGNEKLFF
NA | TRBJ1-1 | TRBV7-6 | NA | TGTGCCAGCAGCTCAGAAAGTGAGGGGAACACTGAAGCTTTCTTT | CASSSESEGNTEAFF
NA | TRBJ2-7 | TRBV7-9 | NA | TGTGCCAGCAGCTTAGTTGTCAGGGAGCAGTACTTC | CASSLVVREQYF
TRBD2 | TRBJ2-1 | TRBV27 | NA | TGTGCCAGCAGTCCTAGCGGGTATTCCTACAATGAGCAGTTCTTC | CASSPSGYSYNEQFF
NA | TRBJ2-7 | TRBV6-6 | NA | TGTGCTAGCAGGCTCTTAGGGGCCTCCTACGAGCAGTACTTC | CASRLLGASYEQYF
TRBD1 | TRBJ2-5 | TRBV10-3 | NA | TGTGCCATCAGCGAGGGGTCCTTTCTCTCGGACAGGCAAGAGACCCAGTACTTC | CAISEGSFLSDRQETQYF
NA | TRBJ1-1 | TRBV28 | NA | TGTGCCAGCAGTTTTCCAGTGAACACTGAAGCTTTCTTT | CASSFPVNTEAFF
NA | TRBJ2-5 | TRBV5-1 | NA | TGCGCCAGCAGCTTAACCCCGAGTAGTGGGACCCAGTACTTC | CASSLTPSSGTQYF
NA | TRBJ2-5 | TRBV7-9 | NA | TGTGCCAGCATCAGGACTGTCGGTGGGTCCGAGACCCAGTACTTC | CASIRTVGGSETQYF